This T cell receptor beta chain was sequenced during a study of blood T cells in healthy people across ages. Combining a sample-barcoded 5' primer with a J-beta primer mix, a second PCR ran for roughly 7 to 12 cycles. TCRdb itself ran the 5' RACE reads through MiXCR, one entry per CDR3 protein. The sample holds approximately 940,000 distinct CDR3 sequences, 40% to 60% seen once. V was trimmed by 0 bases and J by 1 base, leaving 16 bases between them. The CDR3 consists of 17 residues. Germline V CDR1 and CDR2: DFQATT, SNEGSKA (reference sequence). This chain links TRBV20-1 with TRBJ2-4; D might be TRBD1 or TRBD2, each matching 5 bases. The receptor's source is a man in his thirties or forties in good health. Specimen: blood. CDR3 protein: CSARDPLGAPAKNIQYF. The CDR3 DNA reads TGCAGTGCTAGAGATCCCCTCGGGGCCCCGGCCAAAAACATTCAGTACTTC.